A single sample gave rise to the 20 T cell receptor beta chains below, sequenced in a study of OX40 agonist ivuxolimab in advanced cancers. Repertoires were generated with immunoSEQ multiplex PCR, while TCRdb's copy carries only in-frame clones and drops some. The sample has fewer than 40,000 clones, roughly 89% seen once. The material sequenced was CD4+ or CD8+ T cells sorted from blood, taken in a trial of the OX40 agonist ivuxolimab. These receptor sequences come from an adult with an advanced solid tumor such as melanoma, head and neck, liver or kidney cancer.

V and J are TRBV4-2 and TRBJ2-3, with D perhaps TRBD1 or TRBD2 (6 bases each). The CDR3 covers 16 residues. Germline V gene sequence: CDR1 LGHNA, CDR2 YNFKEQ. V shed 0 bases and J shed 2 bases, with 12 bases lying between them. The CDR3 loop is CASSQEEGGVTDTQYF. DNA for the CDR3: TGTGCCAGCAGCCAAGAAGAGGGGGGAGTCACAGATACGCAGTATTTT.

This rearrangement joins TRBV27 to TRBJ2-7; no clear D. CDR1 is MNHEY and CDR2 is SMNVEV in the germline V gene (reference sequence). The CDR3 length is 13 residues. The germline V and J ends were trimmed by 5 bases and 0 bases, with 8 bases remaining between them. Here the CDR3 reads CASSPSSSYEQYF. The CDR3 DNA reads TGTGCCAGCAGTCCGTCAAGCTCCTACGAGCAGTACTTC.

This clone was seen a handful of times. The chain employs TRBV6-1 and TRBJ2-2; 14 bases are shared with TRBD2. The CDR3 contains 15 residues. V was clipped by 6 bases and J by 4 bases; unmatched bases: 1. Germline lookup yields CDR1 MNHNS and CDR2 SASEGT. The CDR3 DNA reads TGTGCCAGCAGCGGACTAGCGGGGGGCACCGGGGAGCTGTTTTTT. Translated: CASSGLAGGTGELFF.

V is TRBV4-3 and J is TRBJ1-2, with D perhaps TRBD1 (5 bases). Trimming removed 1 base at V and 8 bases at J, with 17 bases between. CDR3 size: 15 residues. Germline lookup yields CDR1 LGHNA and CDR2 YSLEER. Here the CDR3 DNA reads TGCGCCAGCAGCCAAGTTGGAGGGGCGCAGTTAGGCTACACCTTC. Its protein is CASSQVGGAQLGYTF.

The V gene is TRBV11-2, the J gene TRBJ2-7, with 12 bases identical to TRBD2. V gave up 2 bases and J gave up 5 bases; unmatched junction bases: 7. CDR3 length equals 16 residues. In germline, CDR1 is SGHAT, CDR2 FQNNGV. The DNA of the CDR3 is TGTGCCAGCAGCTTACGCGCGGCTAGCGGGAGGGACGAGCAGTACTTC. It yields the protein CASSLRAASGRDEQYF.

The CDR3 region is CASSLGTAKETQYF. The CDR3 region has the DNA TGCGCCAGCAGCTTGGGGACAGCCAAAGAGACCCAGTACTTC. The J gene is TRBJ2-5, the V gene TRBV5-1, with D perhaps TRBD1 (6 bases). Germline V gene data show CDR1 as SGHRS and CDR2 as YFSETQ. The V and J ends lost 0 bases and 3 bases respectively, with 9 bases between them. CDR3 size: 14 residues.

The chain recombines TRBV7-6 with TRBJ1-3, with unresolved D. Germline CDR1 SGHVS, CDR2 FNYEAQ. V was trimmed by 1 base and J by 2 bases, leaving 9 bases between them. The CDR3 has 15 amino acids. CDR3 loop: CASSLETAPGNTIYF. The CDR3 coding sequence is TGTGCCAGCAGCTTAGAGACGGCTCCTGGAAACACCATATATTTT.

This clone was recorded once. The chain joins TRBV5-6 to TRBJ1-6; a weak D match, TRBD1 (6 bases). Germline V gene data show CDR1 as SGHDT and CDR2 as YYEEEE. The CDR3 extends over 16 amino acids. V was clipped by 1 base and J by 9 bases, with 17 bases between them. The CDR3 loop reads CASSLYGIGGSSPLHF. CDR3 coding DNA: TGTGCCAGCAGCTTGTATGGTATAGGGGGAAGTTCACCCCTCCACTTT.

This chain links TRBV30 with TRBJ2-7; a possible D gene is TRBD1 (5 bases). CDR1 and CDR2 (germline): GTSNPN, SVGIG (reference sequence). V gave up 1 base and J gave up 0 bases, with 16 bases separating them. CDR3 length equals 16 residues. CDR3 amino acids: CAWSGVRQRPSYEQYF. The DNA of the CDR3 is TGTGCCTGGAGTGGGGTCAGACAGCGTCCCTCCTACGAGCAGTACTTC.

As DNA, the CDR3 is TGTGCCAGCAGCGAGACTTCCGGGACAGGGGGCGGCTACACCTTC. Its translation: CASSETSGTGGGYTF. The V call is TRBV9, the J call TRBJ1-2, with 12 positions matching TRBD1. The J segment lost 8 bases and the V segment lost 3 bases, leaving 8 bases of the junction unmatched. Per the germline V gene, CDR1 is SGDLS and CDR2 is YYNGEE. The CDR3 has 15 residues.

The chain links TRBV28 to TRBJ2-7, with 7 bases identical to TRBD2. Per germline, CDR1 MDHEN and CDR2 SYDVKM. The CDR3 totals 14 residues. Trimming at V came to 3 bases and at J to 2 bases, leaving 4 bases not matched to a gene. The CDR3 spells CASSLRGRAYEQYF. The CDR3 region has the DNA TGTGCCAGCAGTTTGCGGGGGAGGGCCTACGAGCAGTACTTC.

The chain combines TRBV29-1 with TRBJ2-5, with 10 bases identical to TRBD2. Germline CDR1 and CDR2: SQVTM and ANQGSEA. The CDR3 runs 11 residues. The CDR3 nucleotides read TGCAGTACTAGCGGGGAAGAGACCCAGTACTTC. Translation: CSTSGEETQYF.

The chain joins TRBV19 to TRBJ2-3, with 7 bases lining up with TRBD2. Trimming at V came to 7 bases and at J to 4 bases, leaving 11 bases not matched to a gene. This CDR3 is built from 15 residues. The germline gives CDR1 LNHDA, CDR2 SQIVND (reference sequence). Written as DNA, the CDR3 is TGTGCCAGTACCGAACGAGCGGGAAGCCCAGATACGCAGTATTTT. Its translation is CASTERAGSPDTQYF.

The CDR3 DNA follows: TGTGCCAGCAGTTTATGGGGGGGGGCCAGGGGCTCCTACGAGCAGTACTTC. Its translation: CASSLWGGARGSYEQYF. V is TRBV28 and J is TRBJ2-7; possibly TRBD2 for D (7 bases). The CDR3 is 17 residues long. V lost 0 bases and J lost 0, with 15 bases in between. Germline V lookup: CDR1 MDHEN, CDR2 SYDVKM.

The J gene is TRBJ2-3, the V gene TRBV7-3; D possibly corresponds to TRBD2 (5 bases). V was cut by 2 bases and J by 0 bases, with 9 bases left in between. Germline assignment: CDR1 SGHTA and CDR2 FQGTGA. CDR3 length equals 15 residues. Here the CDR3 DNA reads TGTGCCAGCAGCTTAGATGGCGGGAGCACAGATACGCAGTATTTT. Translation gives CASSLDGGSTDTQYF.

This clone has just a few counts. V usage is TRBV6-5 and J usage is TRBJ1-2; D not resolved. Germline CDR1 is MNHEY and CDR2 is SVGAGI. CDR3 length equals 13 residues. V was shortened by 0 bases and J by 8 bases, with 10 bases between the two germline ends. The CDR3 bases are TGTGCCAGCAGTTACTCGATCTTGACAGGCTACACCTTC. Translating gives CASSYSILTGYTF.

The chain combines TRBV10-3 with TRBJ1-1, with 8 bases lining up with TRBD1. The CDR3 contains 17 residues. Germline V lookup: CDR1 ENHRY, CDR2 SYGVKD. V trimming: 4 bases; J trimming: 0 bases; junction bases outside the gene matches: 10. For the CDR3, the DNA is TGTGCCATCAGTGGGAATCCACAGGGGGGGGTGAACACTGAAGCTTTCTTT. This sequence encodes CAISGNPQGGVNTEAFF.

This sequence joins TRBV7-2 and TRBJ2-1, with D possibly being TRBD1 (5 bases). The CDR3 runs to 13 residues. Germline V gene sequence: CDR1 SGHTA, CDR2 FQGNSA. V gave up 5 bases and J gave up 10 bases, with 15 bases separating them. The CDR3 sequence is CASSPGLGREQFF. CDR3 DNA: TGTGCCAGCAGCCCAGGGTTAGGTCGGGAGCAGTTCTTC.

This sequence joins TRBV5-1 and TRBJ1-3; D gene ambiguous. Between the trimmed V and J ends, which lost 3 bases and 4 bases, there was a span of 5 bases. Germline V lookup: CDR1 SGHRS, CDR2 YFSETQ. The CDR3 covers 12 residues. The CDR3 coding sequence is TGCGCCAGCAGCTCGGGGGGAAACACCATATATTTT. Translation: CASSSGGNTIYF.

V usage is TRBV5-4 and J usage is TRBJ2-5; possible D gene TRBD1, 6 bases. This CDR3 is 13 amino acids long. V dropped 3 bases and J dropped 4 bases, with 10 bases sitting between them. Germline CDR1 SGHNT, CDR2 YYREEE (reference sequence). The CDR3 loop is CASSSTGSETQYF. The CDR3 DNA sequence: TGTGCCAGCAGCTCCACAGGGTCAGAGACCCAGTACTTC.